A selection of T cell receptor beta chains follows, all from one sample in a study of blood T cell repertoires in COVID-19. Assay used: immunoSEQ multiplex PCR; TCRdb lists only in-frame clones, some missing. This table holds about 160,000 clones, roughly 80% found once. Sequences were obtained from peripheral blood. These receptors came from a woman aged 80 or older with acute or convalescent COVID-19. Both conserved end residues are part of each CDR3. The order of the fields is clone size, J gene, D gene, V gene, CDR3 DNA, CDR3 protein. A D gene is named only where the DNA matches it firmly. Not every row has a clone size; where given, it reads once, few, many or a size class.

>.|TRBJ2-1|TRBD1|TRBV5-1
TGCGCCAGCAGCCTCTCGGGACAGGGGTACTACAATGAGCAGTTCTTC
CASSLSGQGYYNEQFF
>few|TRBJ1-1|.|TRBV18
TGTGCCAGCTCACTCCTTACAATAAGCGGACGGAACACTGAAGCTTTCTTT
CASSLLTISGRNTEAFF
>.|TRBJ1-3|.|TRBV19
TGTGCCAGTAACTCCCGGGACTCTGGAAACACCATATATTTT
CASNSRDSGNTIYF
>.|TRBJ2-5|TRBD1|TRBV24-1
TGTGCCACCAGTGGTGCGGGACAGGGGGTAGGAGAGACCCAGTACTTC
CATSGAGQGVGETQYF
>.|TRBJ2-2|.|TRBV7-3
TGTGCCAGCAGATGGGACTCTAGTACCGGGGAGCTGTTTTTT
CASRWDSSTGELFF
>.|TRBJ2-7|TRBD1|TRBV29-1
TGCAGCGTTCAAGGACAGGGTTACGAGCAGTACTTC
CSVQGQGYEQYF
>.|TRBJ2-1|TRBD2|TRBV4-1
TGCGCCAGCAGCCAAGGACGGGGGGTTTTCTACAATGAGCAGTTCTTC
CASSQGRGVFYNEQFF
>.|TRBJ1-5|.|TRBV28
TGTGCCAGCAGTTTACCCCGGTTTGCAGGGAGCAATCAGCCCCAGCATTTT
CASSLPRFAGSNQPQHF
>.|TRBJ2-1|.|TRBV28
TGTGCCAGCAGTTTAAGTCTTAACAACCTCAATGAGCAGTTCTTC
CASSLSLNNLNEQFF
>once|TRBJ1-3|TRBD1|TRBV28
TGTGCCAGCAGTAGAATAGGACAGGGCGGTGGAAACACCATATATTTT
CASSRIGQGGGNTIYF
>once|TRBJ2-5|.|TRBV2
TGTGCCAGCAATTCGGGAGAGACCCAGTACTTC
CASNSGETQYF
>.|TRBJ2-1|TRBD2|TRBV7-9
TGTGCCAGTTTAGGGACTAGCAATGAGCAGTTCTTC
CASLGTSNEQFF
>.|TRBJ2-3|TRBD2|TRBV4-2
TGTGCCAGCAGCCAAGAAATTAGCGGGGGGGCAAGAGATACGCAGTATTTT
CASSQEISGGARDTQYF
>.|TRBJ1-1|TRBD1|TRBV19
TGTGCCAGTAGTACTAAACAGGGGCTGAACACTGAAGCTTTCTTT
CASSTKQGLNTEAFF
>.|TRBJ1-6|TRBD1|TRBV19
TGTGCCAGTAGTACTGACAGGGGAACGTCACCCCTCCACTTT
CASSTDRGTSPLHF
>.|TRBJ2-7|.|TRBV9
TGTGCCAGCAGCGTAGATCAGGAATACGAGCAGTACTTC
CASSVDQEYEQYF
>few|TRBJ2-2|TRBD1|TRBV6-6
TGTGCCAGCAGGGACAGGGCGAACACCGGGGAGCTGTTTTTT
CASRDRANTGELFF
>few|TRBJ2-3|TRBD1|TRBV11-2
TGTGCCAGCAGCTCCGGACAGGGGCATGATACGCAGTATTTT
CASSSGQGHDTQYF
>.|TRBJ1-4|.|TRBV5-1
TGCGCCAGCAAGGCCGGAGCAACTAATGAAAAACTGTTTTTT
CASKAGATNEKLFF
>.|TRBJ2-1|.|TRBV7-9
TGTGCCAGCAGCTTAGGACACTTGAGCTCCTACAATGAGCAGTTCTTC
CASSLGHLSSYNEQFF
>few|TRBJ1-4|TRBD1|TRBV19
TGTGCCAGTAGGGGGACAGGGCTTGCAACTAATGAAAAACTGTTTTTT
CASRGTGLATNEKLFF
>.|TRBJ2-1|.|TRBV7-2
TGTGCCAGCAGCCCCTCCGGTAATGAGCAGTTCTTC
CASSPSGNEQFF
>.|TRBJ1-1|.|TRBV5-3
TGTGCCAGAAGCGGGACAAGGAACACTGAAGCTTTCTTT
CARSGTRNTEAFF
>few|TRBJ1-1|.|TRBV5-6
TGTGCCAGCAGCTTGCGGGGTGGAACTGAAGCTTTCTTT
CASSLRGGTEAFF
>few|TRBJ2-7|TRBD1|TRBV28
TGTGCCAGCGGAGACAGGGGCGAGCAGTACTTC
CASGDRGEQYF
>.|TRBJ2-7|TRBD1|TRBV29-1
TGCAGCGTTGGGGGACAGGGAAGGAGCTACGAGCAGTACTTC
CSVGGQGRSYEQYF
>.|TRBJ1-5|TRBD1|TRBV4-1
TGCGCCAGCAGCCAAGGTTACAGGGGCAATCCTTATAGCAATCAGCCCCAGCATTTT
CASSQGYRGNPYSNQPQHF
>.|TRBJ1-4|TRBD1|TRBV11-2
TGTGCCAGCAGCTTAGCACTGACAGGGTCGGATGAAAAACTGTTTTTT
CASSLALTGSDEKLFF
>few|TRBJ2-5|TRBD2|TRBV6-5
TGTGCCAGCAGACGGACTAGCGGACAAGAGACCCAGTACTTC
CASRRTSGQETQYF
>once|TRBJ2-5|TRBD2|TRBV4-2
TGTGCCAGCAGCCAAGATAGAGAGCGGGGGGGCCGGGAGACCCAGTACTTC
CASSQDRERGGRETQYF
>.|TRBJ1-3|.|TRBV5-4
TGTGCCAGCAGCTTGGGGTCAGGGGTCAACTCTGGAAACACCATATATTTT
CASSLGSGVNSGNTIYF
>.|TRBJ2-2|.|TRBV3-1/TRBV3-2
TGTGCCAGCAGCCACGGGACTGGCACCGGGGAGCTGTTTTTT
CASSHGTGTGELFF
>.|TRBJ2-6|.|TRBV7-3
TGTGCCAGCAGCAACGACAGGAGCTCTGGGGCCAACGTCCTGACTTTC
CASSNDRSSGANVLTF
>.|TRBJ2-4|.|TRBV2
TGTGCCACCCGGACAGATAAAAACATTCAGTACTTC
CATRTDKNIQYF
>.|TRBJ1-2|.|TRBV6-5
TGTGCCAGCAGCCAAGCGACAGGAGGCTATGGCTACACCTTC
CASSQATGGYGYTF
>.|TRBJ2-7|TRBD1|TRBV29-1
TGCAGCACAATTCGGACAGGGGGATACGAGCAGTACTTC
CSTIRTGGYEQYF
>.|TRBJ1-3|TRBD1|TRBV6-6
TGTGCCAGCAGTACAGGGGGTAACGGAAACACCATATATTTT
CASSTGGNGNTIYF
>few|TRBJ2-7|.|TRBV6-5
TGTGCCAGCAGTTCCCCGGTGGGGCACCACGAGCAGTACTTC
CASSSPVGHHEQYF
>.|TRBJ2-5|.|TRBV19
TGTGCCAGTAGTATAGGGAGGGCTCGGGCCCGAGAGACCCAGTACTTC
CASSIGRARARETQYF